The text below deals with one TCR beta chain. Antigen: not known. This nonspecific control used anti-CD3/anti-CD28 bead stimulation of CD4+ T cells. Sorting selected CD4+ T cells upregulating both CD40 ligand and CD69. Anti-CD28/CD49d costimulation, CD40-blocking antibody and enfuvirtide were given to CD8-depleted PBMCs for roughly 20 hours. This sample was included in a study of persistence of HIV-infected CD4 T cells. The libraries were made with immunoSEQ version 4 in survey mode. Measured with immunoSEQ multiplex PCR; TCRdb has only the in-frame clones, and not every one. The sample includes roughly 43,000 clones, about nine tenths of them seen just once. CDR3 length: 16 amino acids. V gave up 5 bases and J gave up 6 bases; unmatched junction bases: 12. The germline gives CDR1 SGHTA, CDR2 FQGNSA.

This rearrangement joins TRBV7-2 to TRBJ2-3, with TRBD2 identical over 9 bases. Sequencing was performed on CD4+ T cells sorted from PBMCs after roughly 20-hour stimulation, taken from a patient who received antiretroviral therapy. The source is an adult man with HIV who was CMV-seropositive. In DNA form, the CDR3 reads TGTGCCAGCAGCCCCCCAGGCGGGGGGGTAACGGATACGCAGTATTTT. It is translated as CASSPPGGGVTDTQYF.